This T cell receptor beta chain stems from a study of blood T cell repertoires in COVID-19. For the study at large: Material from acute and convalescent COVID-19 was sourced from the United States, Italy and Spain. From T cells, B-cell-depleted T cells, or PBMCs came the material, which was cDNA or gDNA.

As processed by the authors: Reference gene primers were amplified, and this amplification served to estimate nucleated cell counts. Generated by immunoSEQ multiplex PCR, the TCRdb table keeps only in-frame clones and is missing some. That table furnishes V, J and clone size, whereas the DNA furnished D and trimming. The sample carries about 210,000 clones, around 90% recorded once. V lost 7 bases, J lost 0 bases, and 15 bases lay in between. Germline V gene sequence: CDR1 LNHDA, CDR2 SQIVND (reference sequence). The CDR3 is 16 amino acids. This receptor was identified in a man younger than 45 with acute or convalescent COVID-19. Sequenced input: peripheral blood. The chain carries TRBV19 and TRBJ1-4, with D unclear. CDR3 coding DNA: TGTGCCAGTACGTACTCCCTACTAGCAACTAATGAAAAACTGTTTTTT. Translating it yields CASTYSLLATNEKLFF.